The entry below gives a single T cell receptor (beta chain) sequence along with its context. No antigen is known for it. Construction of TCR beta libraries was performed using quantitative 5'-RACE with molecular barcodes. TCRdb redid the calling of the 5' RACE reads with MiXCR, one entry per CDR3 protein. The sample yields just under 550,000 distinct CDR3 sequences, about an eighth seen once. The germline V gene encodes CDR1 SGHRS and CDR2 YFSETQ. V was trimmed by 1 base and J by 7 bases, leaving 11 bases between them. The CDR3 spans 14 residues. This sample is part of a study of CD8 T cells in ankylosing spondylitis. Study results and limitations: Reports say disease-linked clones showed up significantly more in matched ankylosing spondylitis synovial fluid. What appeared characteristic of ankylosing spondylitis blood was a TCR beta motif of under 10 highly homologous variants. Prior literature has documented some motif variants in synovial fluid and blood from reactive arthritis.

The chain combines TRBV5-1 with TRBJ2-2; no clear D gene. The sequence derives from a male donor with ankylosing spondylitis. Specimen: blood, either unsorted or a sorted T cell fraction (not recorded which). The CDR3 sequence: CASSLSGGSGELFF. CDR3 DNA sequence: TGCGCCAGCAGCTTGTCGGGTGGAAGCGGGGAGCTGTTTTTT.